Sequencing of this TCR beta chain was carried out in a study of CD8 T cells in ankylosing spondylitis. For TCR beta, libraries came from quantitative 5'-RACE with molecular barcodes. TCRdb independently ran MiXCR on the 5' RACE reads; one entry per CDR3 protein. This sample yields about 800,000 distinct CDR3 sequences, of which approximately 12% are seen a single time; around 0.51% belongs to the top ten. Study-wide results and caveats: Ankylosing spondylitis blood appeared to carry a characteristic TCR beta motif of several highly homologous variants.

In regard to this clonotype: The antigen remains unidentified.

The trim removed 7 bases at V and 5 bases at J, leaving 8 bases unmatched. CDR3 length: 15 residues. From germline, CDR1 is LNHDA and CDR2 SQIVND (reference sequence). The clonotype was recovered from a male donor with ankylosing spondylitis. The chain couples TRBV19 to TRBJ2-2; TRBD2 matches 9 bases. Sequenced sample: blood, either unsorted or a sorted T cell fraction (not recorded which). The CDR3 protein is CASTPTSGTTGELFF. As DNA, the CDR3 is TGTGCCAGTACCCCGACTAGCGGAACGACCGGGGAGCTGTTTTTT.